The 18 T cell receptor beta chains below were found in one sample sequenced in a study of T cells in Graves' hyperthyroidism and ophthalmopathy. Amplification of TCR beta CDR3 regions was performed using RNA transcripts as template. The HTBI primer set was used in a first-round RT-PCR of the TCR CDR3. TCRdb re-derived calls from the multiplex PCR reads in MiXCR, one entry per CDR3 protein. The sample has approximately 500,000 distinct CDR3 sequences; roughly 50% are singletons. Sequenced input: peripheral blood or thyroid tissue (not recorded which). The receptors were sampled from a woman aged 18-29 years with Graves' hyperthyroidism.

The rearrangement uses TRBV6-5 and TRBJ2-4, with D unresolved. CDR3 length: 11 amino acids. Deletions cut 2 bases from V and 7 bases from J, with 3 bases between. Germline-derived CDR1 and CDR2 are MNHEY and SVGAGI. For the CDR3, the DNA is TGTGCCAGCAGTTACGGGAACATTCAGTACTTC. Translated: CASSYGNIQYF.

The chain combines TRBV12-3 or TRBV12-4 with TRBJ2-5, with TRBD2 identical over 14 bases. The CDR3 totals 17 residues. The V and J ends lost 5 bases and 5 bases, in that order; junction bases with no gene match: 10. The CDR3 loop is CASSQSPGLAGVETQYF. CDR3 in DNA: TGTGCCAGCAGTCAGTCTCCGGGACTAGCGGGAGTCGAGACCCAGTACTTC.

CDR3 sequence: CASSLLGGTQETQYF. CDR3 bases: TGTGCCAGCAGCTTACTTGGAGGGACCCAAGAGACCCAGTACTTC. The chain couples TRBV7-3 to TRBJ2-5; D possibly corresponds to TRBD2 (6 bases). CDR3 length equals 15 residues. Germline V CDR1 and CDR2: SGHTA, FQGTGA. Trimming removed 2 bases from V and 1 base from J, with 11 bases in between.

This clonotype was detected many times. The V gene is TRBV19, the J gene TRBJ1-2, with D tentatively TRBD1 (6 bases). The CDR3 totals 15 residues. V gave up 3 bases and J gave up 2 bases, with 13 bases separating them. From germline, CDR1 is LNHDA and CDR2 SQIVND (reference sequence). The CDR3 nucleotides read TGTGCCAGTAGTATCCCCTCGACAGGAAACTATGGCTACACCTTC. Amino acid sequence: CASSIPSTGNYGYTF.

This clonotype was seen a handful of times. This chain joins TRBV6-2 or TRBV6-3 and TRBJ1-2, with TRBD1 identical over 7 bases. Germline CDR1 reads MNHEY; CDR2 reads SVGEGT. The V and J ends lost 6 bases and 2 bases, in that order; junction bases with no gene match: 12. This CDR3 contains 16 residues. Here the CDR3 reads CASSAPHRGANYGYTF. For the CDR3, the DNA is TGTGCCAGCAGCGCCCCGCACAGGGGTGCGAACTATGGCTACACCTTC.

The chain employs TRBV10-3 and TRBJ2-1; D perhaps matches TRBD2 (5 bases). The CDR3 has 16 amino acids. Germline V gene data show CDR1 as ENHRY and CDR2 as SYGVKD. V shed 6 bases and J shed 1 base, with 16 bases lying between them. In nucleotides, the CDR3 is TGTGCCATCAGGGAGCCTTCGGGGATTTCCTACAATGAGCAGTTCTTC. It codes for CAIREPSGISYNEQFF.

The chain links TRBV5-4 to TRBJ1-2; 8 bases map to TRBD1. The CDR3 spans 14 residues. J was trimmed by 8 bases and V by 0 bases; bases with no gene match: 6. CDR1 is SGHNT and CDR2 is YYREEE in the germline V gene (reference sequence). The CDR3 protein is CASSLARGQGGYTF. The CDR3 DNA is TGTGCCAGCAGCTTGGCCAGGGGGCAGGGCGGCTACACCTTC.

This clonotype was observed many times. The genes are TRBV6-5 and TRBJ2-2; D is unclear. From germline, CDR1 is MNHEY and CDR2 SVGAGI. The CDR3 covers 14 residues. V was shortened by 0 bases and J by 5 bases, with 7 bases between the two germline ends. This chain's CDR3 is CASSYSRVTGELFF. CDR3 nucleotide sequence: TGTGCCAGCAGTTACTCCCGAGTGACCGGGGAGCTGTTTTTT.

To note about this clonotype: This sequence may be a read error, since a much larger clone differs from it by one base. The CDR3 DNA reads TGTGCCAGCAGCCCATGGACTAGCGGACCCCCCCGACCCGGGGAGCTGTTTTTT. This encodes CASSPWTSGPPRPGELFF. V gene TRBV7-9 combines with J gene TRBJ2-2; 10 bases map to TRBD2. This CDR3 is built from 18 residues. V trimming: 5 bases; J trimming: 6 bases; junction bases outside the gene matches: 15. Germline-derived CDR1 and CDR2 are SEHNR and FQNEAQ (reference sequence).

This clonotype has a single count. The V call is TRBV10-3, the J call TRBJ1-2; TRBD1 might be the D (5 bases). V shed 11 bases and J shed 0 bases, with 22 bases lying between them. Germline V CDR1 and CDR2: ENHRY, SYGVKD. CDR3 size: 16 residues. The DNA of the CDR3 is TGTGCCTGGTCGCGACCCGGGACCTCGGCTAACTATGGCTACACCTTC. Its translation is CAWSRPGTSANYGYTF.

This chain uses TRBV29-1 with TRBJ1-2; no clear D. This CDR3 has 11 amino acids. Per germline, CDR1 SQVTM and CDR2 ANQGSEA. CDR3 amino acids: CRLRTDYGYTF. The CDR3 coding sequence is TGCAGACTGAGGACGGACTATGGCTACACCTTC.

This clonotype was observed many times. The V call is TRBV10-3, the J call TRBJ1-2; 7 positions agree with TRBD1. The CDR3 totals 11 residues. The germline V gene has CDR1 ENHRY and CDR2 SYGVKD. The J segment lost 4 bases and the V segment lost 10 bases, leaving 3 bases of the junction unmatched. The CDR3 DNA reads as TGTGCCACACAGGGGAGCTATGGCTACACCTTC. Its protein is CATQGSYGYTF.

Points on this clonotype: A much more abundant neighbour one base away suggests this may be a read error. This chain joins TRBV7-2 and TRBJ2-7; 14 nucleotides match TRBD2. Germline CDR1 is SGHTA and CDR2 is FQGNSA. The CDR3 length is 17 residues. The CDR3 sequence is CASSYRRLAGGPDERYF. CDR3 sequence (DNA): TGTGCCAGCAGCTACCGAAGACTAGCGGGAGGGCCGGACGAGCGGTACTTC.

The V call is TRBV6-6, the J call TRBJ2-1, with TRBD2 matching 7 bases. The CDR3 length is 14 residues. Trimming cost V 2 bases and J 8 bases; bases outside gene matches: 6. Germline CDR1 is MNHNY and CDR2 is SVGAGI (reference sequence). In DNA form, the CDR3 reads TGTGCCAGCAGTTACGGCGCGGGAGTCGATGAGCAGTTCTTC. Amino acids: CASSYGAGVDEQFF.

A note on this clonotype: A much more abundant neighbour one base away suggests this may be a read error. The final CDR3 position lacks the conserved phenylalanine or tryptophan, pointing to a likely read error. The chain has TRBV29-1 and TRBJ2-7; 12 bases align to TRBD2. Germline V gene data show CDR1 as SQVTM and CDR2 as ANQGSEA. The length of the CDR3 is 17 residues. The V segment lost 7 bases and the J segment 0 bases; nucleotides outside the gene matches: 13. In nucleotides, the CDR3 is TGCAGCGCCCGGAAAGGGCTGACTAGCGGGAGCTCCTACGAGCAGTACCTC. Translation: CSARKGLTSGSSYEQYL.

This chain uses TRBV29-1 with TRBJ1-3; D unclear. This CDR3 region has 11 residues. V gave up 0 bases and J gave up 8 bases, with 5 bases separating them. Germline CDR1 reads SQVTM; CDR2 reads ANQGSEA. The CDR3 loop reads CSVEDGDTIYF. The CDR3 DNA reads TGCAGCGTTGAAGATGGGGACACCATATATTTT. Supplemented by reference TRBV29-1 and TRBJ1-3, the full variable domain reads SAVISQKPSRDICQRGTSLTIQCQVDSQVTMMFWYRQQPGQSLTLIATANQGSEATYESGFVIDKFPISRPNLTFSTLTVSNMSPEDSSIYLCSVEDGDTIYFGEGSWLTVV.

The genes are TRBV3-1 and TRBJ2-5; D perhaps matches TRBD2 (5 bases). This CDR3 comprises 16 residues. The germline CDR1 and CDR2 sequences are LGHDT and YNNKEL (reference sequence). The ends were cut back, 0 bases at V and 1 base at J, with 12 bases in the middle. The CDR3 here is CASSQDLPGIQETQYF. The CDR3, as DNA: TGTGCCAGCAGCCAAGACCTTCCCGGGATCCAAGAGACCCAGTACTTC.

Of note for this clonotype: One end of the junction does not line up with germline, which may come from a read error. The chain uses TRBV24-1 and TRBJ2-2, with D perhaps TRBD2 (5 bases). This CDR3 comprises 17 residues. CDR1 and CDR2 (germline): KGHDR, SFDVKD. CDR3 residues: CATSENRVGKNTGELSW. The CDR3 DNA is TGTGCCACCAGTGAAAACCGGGTTGGAAAGAACACCGGGGAGCTGTCTTGG.